The clone carrying this T cell receptor beta chain appeared once. Only in-frame clones appear in the TCRdb table, and some are missing; sequencing was by immunoSEQ multiplex PCR. This table holds around 120,000 clones, more than 75% found once. The entry originates in a study of control samples from healthy donors and cancer patients. Unmatched junction bases numbered 4, after V lost 3 bases and J lost 4 bases. The germline gives CDR1 SGDLS, CDR2 YYNGEE. This CDR3 spans 14 amino acids. This chain links TRBV9 with TRBJ1-1; 9 nucleotides agree with TRBD1. The sequenced material came from blood. The clonotype comes from a woman aged 65 to 85 in good health. The CDR3 nucleotides read TGTGCCAGCAGCGGGGACAGGGCGGCCACTGAAGCTTTCTTT. Its translation is CASSGDRAATEAFF.